This T cell receptor beta chain appears in the sequencing data of a study of blood T cell repertoires in COVID-19. CDR3 length equals 14 residues. Trimming shortened V by 0 bases and J by 6 bases, and 10 bases separated the two germline ends. Germline V gives CDR1 SGHTA, CDR2 FQGTGA. Assay used: immunoSEQ multiplex PCR; TCRdb lists only in-frame clones, some missing. The data contain 50,000 or so clones, 79% of them singletons. Sequenced sample: peripheral blood. This chain links TRBV7-3 with TRBJ2-3; D is unresolved. This receptor was obtained from a man in his 70s with acute or convalescent COVID-19. The CDR3 loop is CASSLTPGYDTQYF. The CDR3, as DNA: TGTGCCAGCAGCTTAACCCCAGGTTATGATACGCAGTATTTT.